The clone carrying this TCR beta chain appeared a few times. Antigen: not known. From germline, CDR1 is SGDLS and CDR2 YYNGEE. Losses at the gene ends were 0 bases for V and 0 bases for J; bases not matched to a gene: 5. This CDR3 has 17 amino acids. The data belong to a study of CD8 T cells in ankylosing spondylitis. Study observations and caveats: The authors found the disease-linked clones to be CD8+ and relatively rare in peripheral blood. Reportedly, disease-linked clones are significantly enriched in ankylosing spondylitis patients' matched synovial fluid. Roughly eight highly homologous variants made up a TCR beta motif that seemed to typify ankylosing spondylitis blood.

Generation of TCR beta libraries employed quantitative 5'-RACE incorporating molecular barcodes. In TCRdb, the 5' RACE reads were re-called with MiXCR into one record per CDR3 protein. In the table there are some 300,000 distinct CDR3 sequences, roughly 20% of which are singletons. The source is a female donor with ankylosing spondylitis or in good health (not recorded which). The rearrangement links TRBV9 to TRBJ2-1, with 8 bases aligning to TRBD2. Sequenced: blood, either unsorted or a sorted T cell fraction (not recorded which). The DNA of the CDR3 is TGTGCCAGCAGCGTAGAGACGAGCGGGAGCTCCTACAATGAGCAGTTCTTC. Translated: CASSVETSGSSYNEQFF.